The 3 T cell receptor beta chains listed next were all sequenced from one sample in a study of response to subunit inactivated influenza vaccine. Each CDR3 protein is one row after TCRdb ran MiXCR on the RT-PCR reads. The sample consists of 650,000 or so distinct CDR3 sequences, approximately 14% of them appearing once. Sequences were derived from PBMCs from blood, sampled approximately 15 days before vaccination. The receptor set was obtained from a man aged 45-60 years who received an inactivated influenza vaccine.

In regard to this clonotype: A much larger clonotype is one base distant, so this may be a read error. The chain recombines TRBV5-6 with TRBJ2-5; D possibly uses TRBD1 or TRBD2 (5 bases each). Looked up from germline, CDR1 is SGHDT and CDR2 is YYEEEE. The CDR3 is 11 residues long. In DNA, the CDR3 is TGTGCCAGCAGCTTGTCTGGGACCCAGGACTTC. Translated: CASSLSGTQDF.

The chain couples TRBV30 to TRBJ2-2, with D perhaps matching TRBD1 (5 bases). Deletions cut 3 bases from V and 4 bases from J, with 18 bases between. CDR3 length equals 16 residues. Germline assignment: CDR1 GTSNPN and CDR2 SVGIG (reference sequence). The CDR3 sequence is CAWSVGPGFGTGELFF. The DNA of the CDR3 is TGTGCCTGGAGCGTGGGGCCAGGGTTTGGCACCGGGGAGCTGTTTTTT.

About this clonotype: One junction end disagrees with the germline gene, perhaps due to a read error. In DNA form, the CDR3 reads TGTGCTAGCAGCCCGTATGGGGGAGAGACCCAGTACTTC. This encodes CASSPYGGETQYF. The chain uses TRBV7-7 and TRBJ2-5; D possibly uses TRBD1 or TRBD2 (5 bases each). The CDR3 is 13 amino acids. Germline V gene lookup returns CDR1 SSHAT and CDR2 FNYEAQ (reference sequence).